Following are 8 T cell receptor beta chains from one sample sequenced in a study of vaccination and CD4 T cells after COVID-19. Treatment noted: roughly 10-day PBMC culture with coronavirus spike peptide pools or control peptides (ViraFEST assay). These receptors are not linked to any known antigen. Sequencing of the DNA from cultured CD4+ T cells was carried out with the Oncomine TCR Beta short-read assay. TCRdb reprocessed the PCR reads with MiXCR, giving one entry per CDR3 protein. The sample carries 9,000 to 15,000 distinct CDR3 sequences, 40% to 55% recorded once. Source material: CD4+ T cells from blood, cultured in vitro. Every receptor here comes from a human donor who had recovered from COVID-19.

V usage is TRBV7-2 and J usage is TRBJ2-5; TRBD1 aligns across 9 bases. This CDR3 is 15 amino acids long. V lost 1 base to trimming and J lost 4 bases; unmatched junction nucleotides: 4. In germline, CDR1 is SGHTA, CDR2 FQGNSA. In DNA, the CDR3 is TGTGCCAGCAGCTTAGTAGGACAGGGGCGAGAGACCCAGTACTTC. Encoded protein: CASSLVGQGRETQYF.

This clonotype was seen just once. The chain is built from TRBV10-3 and TRBJ2-1; a weak D match, TRBD1 (6 bases). The CDR3 is 16 residues long. Trimming pared 1 base from V and 0 bases from J, leaving 10 bases between. CDR1 is ENHRY and CDR2 is SYGVKD in the germline V gene. In nucleotides, the CDR3 is TGTGCCATCAGTGAGTTAGACAGGAGCTCCTACAATGAGCAGTTCTTC. Translating gives CAISELDRSSYNEQFF.

The rearrangement joins TRBV19 to TRBJ1-1; 7 bases fit TRBD1. V gave up 7 bases and J gave up 5 bases; unmatched junction bases: 10. The V gene's germline CDR1 is LNHDA and CDR2 SQIVND (reference sequence). CDR3 length: 14 amino acids. The CDR3: CASKKGQMRTEAFF. For the CDR3, the DNA is TGTGCCAGTAAAAAGGGACAGATGCGGACTGAAGCTTTCTTT.

The V gene is TRBV7-6, the J gene TRBJ2-7, with 7 bases matching TRBD1. After removal of 4 bases from V and 1 base from J, the junction contained 4 bases not matched to a gene. CDR1 and CDR2 (germline): SGHVS, FNYEAQ. The CDR3 is 14 amino acids. In DNA, the CDR3 is TGTGCCAGCAGCTCCACGGGACAGTCCTACGAGCAGTACTTC. As protein: CASSSTGQSYEQYF.

DNA of the CDR3: TGTGCCAGCAGCGTTAGGGGGTCTGGCCAAGAGACCCAGTACTTC. As protein: CASSVRGSGQETQYF. This chain joins TRBV6-1 and TRBJ2-5; D is possibly TRBD1 (6 bases). Germline CDR1 is MNHNS and CDR2 is SASEGT. The germline V and J ends were trimmed by 6 bases and 1 base, with 15 bases remaining between them. The CDR3 is 15 residues long.

The chain couples TRBV4-1 to TRBJ1-2, with D possibly matching TRBD1 (6 bases). Germline V gene data show CDR1 as MGHRA and CDR2 as YSYEKL. With 1 base removed from V and 1 base from J, the gap between germline ends came to 16 bases. The CDR3 loop spans 17 amino acids. The CDR3 DNA reads TGCGCCAGCAGCCAAGTGAGTCGGGGGCGCGATAACTATGGCTACACCTTC. This codes for CASSQVSRGRDNYGYTF.

The chain links TRBV15 to TRBJ1-2; possibly TRBD1 for D (6 bases). The CDR3 totals 15 residues. Between the trimmed V and J ends, which lost 3 bases and 5 bases, there was a span of 16 bases. Germline V gene data show CDR1 as LNHNV and CDR2 as YYDKDF (reference sequence). CDR3 loop: CATSSQLTGLYGYTF. The DNA for the CDR3 is TGTGCCACCAGCAGCCAACTCACAGGGCTATATGGCTACACCTTC.

The chain is built from TRBV20-1 and TRBJ2-5, with D perhaps matching TRBD1 or TRBD2 (5 bases each). Looked up from germline, CDR1 is DFQATT and CDR2 is SNEGSKA (reference sequence). Trimming stripped 0 bases from V and 0 bases from J, with 5 bases between. This CDR3 is built from 13 residues. The CDR3 spells CSAREGDQETQYF. The CDR3 coding sequence is TGCAGTGCTAGAGAGGGGGACCAAGAGACCCAGTACTTC.